Described below is a single T cell receptor (beta chain) sequence and its context. The sample belongs to a study of blood T cell repertoires in COVID-19. Across the whole study: In each case, the material was cDNA or gDNA derived from T cells, B-cell-depleted T cells, or PBMCs.

Authors' processing steps: By means of reference gene primer amplification, nucleated cell counts were estimated. Sequencing was performed with immunoSEQ multiplex PCR; in TCRdb, only in-frame clones are kept and a portion is missing. The DNA gave D and trimming, while V, J and clone size come from that table. The repertoire holds about 120,000 clones, around 78% seen once, with approximately 2.4% in the top ten. Between the trimmed V and J ends, which lost 0 bases and 4 bases, there was a span of 10 bases. The length of the CDR3 is 14 residues. Germline V CDR1 and CDR2: SGHRS, YFSETQ. The sequence was collected from a man aged 70 or older with acute or convalescent COVID-19. The V gene is TRBV5-1, the J gene TRBJ1-1; a possible D gene is TRBD1 (5 bases). Material: peripheral blood. The CDR3 here is CASSLEGDGTEAFF. The CDR3 DNA sequence: TGCGCCAGCAGCTTGGAAGGGGATGGCACTGAAGCTTTCTTT.